This TCR beta chain was sequenced for a study of shared clonotypes between healthy human individuals (dated by TCRdb to about 2020). For the wider study: Three men and a couple of women, aged 18 to 49 years, made up the cohort. For each donor, CD4 naive and CD4 memory were each given three plates, CD8 naive was given two plates, and CD8 memory was given one plate. To estimate repertoire size and how much clonotypes are shared between individuals, the study performed deep sequencing of blood TCR repertoires from five healthy adults. Different laboratories and diverse techniques were used to prepare libraries and sequence TCR repertoires, to increase sequencing depth and limit assay-specific biases. Per donor, leukapheresis produced somewhere between about 0.85 and 9.5 billion PBMCs.

Concerning this clone itself: What this receptor recognizes is not known. Base-call qualities are not available, and no considerably larger clone is one nucleotide away.

General study outcomes and caveats: Compared with non-shared clonotypes, the clonotypes found in all four sorted-subset donors had higher generation probabilities. Pairwise subsampling led to the expectation that sequencing depth would affect the degree of clonotype sharing among donors. The small number of donors limited the genetic and exposure-history diversity represented. Sampling was restricted to blood, and TCR repertoires in tissues likely differ from the TCR repertoires found in blood. Sharing across several donors was observed for 4.5% to 6.5% of naive CD4, over 3% of naive CD8, around 2.5% of memory CD4, and approximately 0.41% of memory CD8 clonotypes. Rarefaction of sorted-subset datasets indicated incomplete sequencing despite the large sequencing depth. Larger estimated clonotype richness was generally found for naive subsets than for memory subsets.

CD8 naive samples were obtained by positive selection for CCR7 among CD45RO-negative cells, yielding a CD45RA+CCR7+ population from which TemRA cells were excluded. Healthy HIV-negative adults with no recently reported acute infections or vaccinations were included as donors. All donors were Caucasian adults living in Nashville, Tennessee, USA. Blood was obtained by leukapheresis, after which PBMCs were separated by Ficoll-Histopaque density gradient centrifugation and cryopreserved in liquid nitrogen vapor phase. Analytical flow cytometry was used to check the purity and quantity of each magnetically sorted T cell population. Each sorted fraction had its genomic DNA isolated and then quantified by UV absorbance on a Nanodrop 2000c. The CDR3 sequence holds 15 residues, the cysteine and phenylalanine included. The DNA shown is the 45-base CDR3, in frame from base 1. The germline V gene (reference sequence) specifies MNHNY as CDR1 and SVGAGI as CDR2. V lost 6 bases and J lost 5 bases, and the count of bases not matched to a germline gene is 8.

Using the deep immunoSEQ assay, TCR CDR3 regions were amplified from genomic DNA by multiplex PCR. For each cell subset, the extracted genomic DNA was distributed evenly across all wells of several immunoSEQ 96-well plates, and each plate served as one replicate. Each replicate PCR for sorted subsets received about 0.2 ug genomic DNA, equal to roughly 33,000 T cell genomes. Purified libraries were quantified with a Qubit 3.0 fluorometer, sized on a Bioanalyzer 2100, and re-quantified with the KAPA Library Quantification kit. Every immunoSEQ 96-well plate was sequenced on a dedicated single-read 150-cycle Illumina NextSeq 550 flow cell. Processing in the source paper ran as follows. Because only junctional sequences without quality scores were contained in the immunoSEQ output, filtering matching that applied to full-length reads could not be performed. To assign V/J genes and CDR3, sequences were annotated against IMGT germline references using PyIR, a Python wrapper for IgBLAST v1.9. Reads with weak V/J assignments (E-value above 1e-6), missing CDR3, stop codons, out-of-frame junctions, or ambiguous translated residues were removed. V3J clonotypes were defined as sequences sharing the same inferred V gene, J gene, and CDR3 amino acid sequence. To compute the percentage overlap between repertoires, the number of shared unique clonotypes was divided by the size of the smaller repertoire. Repertoire richness was assessed with RTK rarefaction, the Chao1 estimator, and Recon v2.1 estimates of unobserved clonotypes. Generation probabilities were computed with OLGA for all TCRbeta clonotypes obtained by the gDNA method from several donors. In its TCRdb copy, this immuneACCESS table keeps in-frame sequences only and misses some clones. Where compared with another copy, unresolved V genes explain less than half of these, and the others have no known cause. V and J calls plus clone size are reproduced from that table; the DNA served to infer D and trimming. This sample has 1.5 million to 2.5 million clones in its table, and about 95% of those were observed once. The ten largest clones capture approximately 1% of the sample.

The clonotype comes from a man between 18 and 35 years old in good health. The rearranged chain carries TRBV6-6 and TRBJ2-2, and 8 bases in between align with TRBD1. What was sequenced was naive CD8+ T cells sorted from blood. The cell subset or site label on this specimen signifies: CD45RA+CCR7+. The encoded CDR3 is CASSHGQGFTGELFF. The DNA reads TGTGCCAGCAGCCACGGACAGGGATTTACCGGGGAGCTGTTTTTT.